This TCR beta chain is from a study of a mutant IDH1 vaccine in newly diagnosed glioma. Study-wide background: Commencement of vaccination occurred 4-6 weeks following radiotherapy alone, or concurrently with temozolomide cycles. Treated patients comprised about 60% males and about 38% females, mean age approximately 38 years.

Comments on this clone: No antigen is known for it.

Time point of the sample: week 5, during vaccination. Each vaccine dose was 300 ug of mutant IDH1 20-mer peptide, with topical imiquimod. Generated by immunoSEQ multiplex PCR, the TCRdb table keeps only in-frame clones and is missing some. The sample includes around 40,000 clones, 81% of them seen just once. The CDR3 loop spans 17 amino acids. The V gene lost 5 bases and the J gene lost 5 bases, with 21 bases spanning the gap. Germline loops: CDR1 SGHVS, CDR2 FQNEAQ. The chain uses TRBV7-8 and TRBJ2-2; tentatively, D is TRBD1 (6 bases). This clonotype was sampled from a man aged 45-60 years with glioma. Sequenced material: PBMCs, taken from a glioma patient whose treatment included an IDH1 peptide vaccine. Written as DNA, the CDR3 is TGTGCCAGCAGCCCCGACCGGACAGCCCTGGGGACCGGGGAGCTGTTTTTT. This translates into CASSPDRTALGTGELFF. Full variable domain (remainder filled in from reference TRBV7-8 and TRBJ2-2): GAGVSQSPRYKVAKRGQDVALRCDPISGHVSLFWYQQALGQGPEFLTYFQNEAQLDKSGLPSDRFFAERPEGSVSTLKIQRTQQEDSAVYLCASSPDRTALGTGELFFGEGSRLTVL.